The 22 T cell receptor beta chains listed next were all sequenced from one sample in a study of T cell repertoires in cytomegalovirus infection. MiXCR, applied by TCRdb to the reads, yields one record per CDR3 protein. The sample consists of 60,000 to 75,000 distinct CDR3 sequences, 4% of them appearing once. Material for sequencing was PBMCs. The receptors come from a human donor in good health (CMV status not recorded). Some clones in this sample may be carry-over from other donors' samples.

This clonotype has a count of ten or more. The chain uses TRBV12-3 or TRBV12-4 and TRBJ2-7; 7 bases match TRBD2. The CDR3 has 15 amino acids. Trimming cost V 3 bases and J 0 bases; bases outside gene matches: 5. CDR3 in amino acids: CASSLGGSPSYEQYF. Written as DNA, the CDR3 is TGTGCCAGCAGTTTGGGCGGGAGCCCCTCCTACGAGCAGTACTTC.

This clonotype has ten or more counts. For the CDR3, the DNA is TGTGCCAGCAGCCGACCCGGTCCCGGCAATGAGCAGTTCTTC. Translation gives CASSRPGPGNEQFF. This rearrangement joins TRBV7-2 to TRBJ2-1; D is unresolved. The length of the CDR3 is 14 residues. Trimming stripped 5 bases from V and 6 bases from J, with 14 bases between. Germline V gives CDR1 SGHTA, CDR2 FQGNSA.

Worth noting for this clonotype: It may be a read error: a sequence one base away is much more abundant. The chain recombines TRBV7-2 with TRBJ1-2; possible D gene TRBD1, 5 bases. Germline lookup yields CDR1 SGHTA and CDR2 FQGNSA. This CDR3 is built from 15 residues. The ends were cut back, 4 bases at V and 0 bases at J, with 12 bases in the middle. DNA of the CDR3: TGTGCCAGCAGCTCTCAGGGTTTGGCTAACTATGGCTACACCTTC. Translated, it gives CASSSQGLANYGYTF.

This clonotype was observed many times. The chain combines TRBV7-6 with TRBJ2-2; 10 bases fit TRBD2. Germline values: CDR1 SGHVS, CDR2 FNYEAQ. The V gene end was trimmed by 2 bases and the J gene end by 5 bases; junction bases not matched to a gene: 5. This CDR3 is 16 amino acids long. CDR3 in DNA: TGTGCCAGCAGCTTAATAGCGGGGGGAGAGACCGGGGAGCTGTTTTTT. It yields the protein CASSLIAGGETGELFF.

At least ten counts were recorded for this clonotype. The chain links TRBV6-5 to TRBJ1-1; no firm D call. Trimming took off 2 bases at V and 0 bases at J, with 10 bases between the two ends. The CDR3 totals 15 residues. Germline assignment: CDR1 MNHEY and CDR2 SVGAGI. CDR3 DNA: TGTGCCAGCAGTTACCAGCCAGCGGTGAACACTGAAGCTTTCTTT. This gives the protein CASSYQPAVNTEAFF.

This clonotype was counted at least ten times. The chain combines TRBV20-1 with TRBJ2-7, with TRBD2 matching 7 bases. CDR3 size: 13 residues. The ends lost 4 bases at V and 5 bases at J; junction bases unmatched: 8. Per the germline V gene, CDR1 is DFQATT and CDR2 is SNEGSKA (reference sequence). In DNA, the CDR3 is TGCAGTGCTAAGCGGGACTATAGTGACGAGCAGTACTTC. Translating it yields CSAKRDYSDEQYF.

This clonotype was seen many times. This sequence joins TRBV7-6 and TRBJ2-3, with 14 bases matching TRBD2. There are 21 residues in the CDR3. V gave up 1 base and J gave up 0 bases; unmatched junction bases: 12. Germline CDR1 is SGHVS and CDR2 is FNYEAQ. The CDR3: CASSLGDPGLAGDHSTDTQYF. The DNA of the CDR3 is TGTGCCAGCAGCTTAGGGGATCCGGGACTAGCGGGGGACCATAGCACAGATACGCAGTATTTT. Together with reference TRBV7-6 and TRBJ2-3, the CDR3 gives the full variable domain: GAGVSQSPRYKVTKRGQDVALRCDPISGHVSLYWYRQALGQGPEFLTYFNYEAQQDKSGLPNDRFSAERPEGSISTLTIQRTEQRDSAMYRCASSLGDPGLAGDHSTDTQYFGPGTRLTVL.

This clonotype was counted at least ten times. This chain uses TRBV12-3 or TRBV12-4 with TRBJ1-1; 7 nucleotides line up with TRBD1. The V and J ends lost 7 bases and 6 bases, in that order; junction bases with no gene match: 11. The CDR3 runs to 14 residues. In DNA, the CDR3 is TGTGCCAGCATCTATCAACAGGGGAGCTCTGAAGCTTTCTTT. This codes for CASIYQQGSSEAFF.

This clonotype was detected ten times or more. This chain links TRBV6-2 or TRBV6-3 with TRBJ2-1; the match to TRBD1 covers 11 bases. V gave up 2 bases and J gave up 13 bases; unmatched junction bases: 7. This CDR3 spans 14 amino acids. The germline V gene has CDR1 MNHEY and CDR2 SVGEGT. CDR3 sequence reads: CASSYPGTGGGQFF. CDR3 coding DNA: TGTGCCAGCAGTTACCCTGGGACAGGGGGGGGTCAGTTCTTC.

This clonotype has a count of ten or more. The chain links TRBV7-2 to TRBJ1-2; 9 positions match TRBD1. Germline V gene lookup returns CDR1 SGHTA and CDR2 FQGNSA. Trimming took 5 bases from V and 1 from J; bases not matched to a gene: 5. This CDR3 region has 15 residues. The CDR3 nucleotides read TGTGCCAGCAGCCCTTACAGGGGGCGTAACTATGGCTACACCTTC. Translation gives CASSPYRGRNYGYTF. The full variable domain, in which reference TRBV7-2 and TRBJ1-2 provide the parts outside the CDR3, is GAGVSQSPSNKVTEKGKDVELRCDPISGHTALYWYRQSLGQGLEFLIYFQGNSAPDKSGLPSDRFSAERTGGSVSTLTIQRTQQEDSAVYLCASSPYRGRNYGYTFGSGTRLTVV.

This clonotype was observed many times. J is TRBJ1-6 and V is TRBV19; possible D gene TRBD1, 5 bases. The CDR3 is 13 residues long. In germline, CDR1 is LNHDA, CDR2 SQIVND (reference sequence). Trimming pared 5 bases from V and 14 bases from J, leaving 16 bases between. CDR3 amino acids: CASSPGIFSALHF. CDR3 DNA: TGTGCCAGTAGTCCAGGGATTTTTTCGGCCCTCCACTTT. Full variable domain (remainder filled in from reference TRBV19 and TRBJ1-6): DGGITQSPKYLFRKEGQNVTLSCEQNLNHDAMYWYRQDPGQGLRLIYYSQIVNDFQKGDIAEGYSVSREKKESFPLTVTSAQKNPTAFYLCASSPGIFSALHFGNGTRLTVT.

This clonotype was picked up many times. The J gene is TRBJ2-5, the V gene TRBV20-1; D remains unclear. CDR1 DFQATT and CDR2 SNEGSKA come from the germline V gene (reference sequence). The CDR3 is 15 residues long. V gave up 0 bases and J gave up 2 bases, with 13 bases separating them. As DNA, the CDR3 is TGCAGTGCTAGAGATTCAAGGGAATCTCAAGAGACCCAGTACTTC. This translates into CSARDSRESQETQYF.

In its sample, this clonotype was seen many times. This chain connects TRBV6-2 or TRBV6-3 to TRBJ1-1; weak D call: TRBD1 (6 bases). V was pared by 1 base and J by 3 bases, with 15 bases between. Per the germline V gene, CDR1 is MNHEY and CDR2 is SVGEGT. The CDR3 runs 16 residues. The CDR3 region is CASSYLSGTKYTEAFF. CDR3 bases: TGTGCCAGCAGTTACTTATCCGGGACAAAGTACACTGAAGCTTTCTTT.

This clonotype was seen a few times. The gene calls are TRBV20-1 and TRBJ2-7; D may be TRBD2 (5 bases). Germline-derived CDR1 and CDR2 are DFQATT and SNEGSKA (reference sequence). The CDR3 runs 16 residues. The V gene lost 5 bases and the J gene lost 3 bases, with 23 bases spanning the gap. The CDR3 sequence: CSALEVNKGEIYEQYF. In DNA form, the CDR3 reads TGCAGTGCTCTAGAAGTCAACAAGGGAGAAATCTACGAGCAGTACTTC.

This clonotype was detected a few times. The chain carries TRBV11-2 and TRBJ2-3, with 7 bases aligning to TRBD1. The V gene's germline CDR1 is SGHAT and CDR2 FQNNGV. The V gene end was trimmed by 3 bases and the J gene end by 6 bases; junction bases not matched to a gene: 6. This CDR3 comprises 14 residues. CDR3 nucleotide sequence: TGTGCCAGCAGCTTGGGCAGGGGGTGGGATACGCAGTATTTT. This encodes CASSLGRGWDTQYF.

This clonotype has a count of ten or more. The rearrangement uses TRBV7-9 and TRBJ2-5; D gene unclear. There are 13 residues in the CDR3. The V end lost 5 bases, the J end lost 4 bases, and 11 bases lay between the germline ends. CDR1 is SEHNR, CDR2 FQNEAQ, per germline (reference sequence). The CDR3: CASSPLHGETQYF. CDR3 nucleotides: TGTGCCAGCAGCCCCCTACACGGAGAGACCCAGTACTTC.

This clonotype was seen repeatedly, ten times or more. This chain uses TRBV2 with TRBJ2-2; unclear D gene. Germline assignment: CDR1 SNHLY and CDR2 FYNNEI. Deletions cut 3 bases from V and 7 bases from J, with 3 bases between. This CDR3 spans 11 amino acids. This CDR3 reads CASSDRGELFF. The DNA for the CDR3 is TGTGCCAGCAGTGATCGCGGGGAGCTGTTTTTT. The whole variable domain, remainder taken from reference TRBV2 and TRBJ2-2, is EPEVTQTPSHQVTQMGQEVILRCVPISNHLYFYWYRQILGQKVEFLVSFYNNEISEKSEIFDDQFSVERPDGSNFTLKIRSTKLEDSAMYFCASSDRGELFFGEGSRLTVL.

This clonotype was observed many times. The rearrangement links TRBV19 to TRBJ1-5, with D perhaps TRBD1 (5 bases). Germline V CDR1 and CDR2: LNHDA, SQIVND (reference sequence). The CDR3 runs to 15 residues. V lost 2 bases to trimming and J lost 10 bases, with 18 bases between them. Here the CDR3 reads CASSIRGAVFLPQHF. CDR3 nucleotides: TGTGCCAGTAGTATACGAGGGGCGGTATTTCTTCCCCAGCATTTT.

This clonotype occurred many times. The chain has TRBV7-9 and TRBJ1-1; D gene ambiguous. Germline V gene data show CDR1 as SEHNR and CDR2 as FQNEAQ (reference sequence). There are 16 residues in the CDR3. The V end was cut by 7 bases, the J end by 4 bases, with 22 bases between. CDR3 loop: CASNPPGAYFTTEAFF. CDR3 nucleotides: TGTGCCAGCAATCCCCCGGGAGCCTACTTTACCACTGAAGCTTTCTTT.

At least ten counts were recorded for this clonotype. The J gene is TRBJ2-1, the V gene TRBV7-3; 7 bases match TRBD2. V lost 4 bases and J lost 6; bases outside the gene matches: 3. CDR3 length equals 13 residues. Germline values: CDR1 SGHTA, CDR2 FQGTGA. The CDR3 loop reads CASSSTSVNEQFF. CDR3 nucleotide sequence: TGTGCCAGCAGCTCTACTAGCGTCAATGAGCAGTTCTTC.

This clonotype was seen ten or more times. The rearrangement joins TRBV12-3 or TRBV12-4 to TRBJ1-1; unclear D gene. This CDR3 region has 15 residues. V was cut by 6 bases and J by 2 bases, with 16 bases left in between. The CDR3 loop reads CASSPGRGDNTEAFF. CDR3 bases: TGTGCCAGCAGCCCTGGACGGGGAGACAACACTGAAGCTTTCTTT.

This clonotype has a count of ten or more. J is TRBJ1-5 and V is TRBV27; 8 nucleotides match TRBD1. The CDR3 runs to 14 residues. Germline CDR1 MNHEY, CDR2 SMNVEV (reference sequence). V lost 5 bases and J lost 7; bases outside the gene matches: 7. CDR3 residues: CASSTGQGGQPQHF. The CDR3 DNA sequence: TGTGCCAGCAGTACCGGACAGGGAGGCCAGCCCCAGCATTTT.